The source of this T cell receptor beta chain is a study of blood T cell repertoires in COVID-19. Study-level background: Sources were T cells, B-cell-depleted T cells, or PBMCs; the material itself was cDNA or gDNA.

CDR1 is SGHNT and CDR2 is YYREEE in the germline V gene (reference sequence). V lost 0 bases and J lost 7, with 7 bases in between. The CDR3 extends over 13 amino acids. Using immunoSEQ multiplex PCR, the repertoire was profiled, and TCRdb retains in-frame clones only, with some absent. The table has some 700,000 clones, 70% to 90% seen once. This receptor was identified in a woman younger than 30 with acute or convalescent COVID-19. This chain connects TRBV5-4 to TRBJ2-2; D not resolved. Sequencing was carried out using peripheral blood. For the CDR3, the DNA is TGTGCCAGCAGCTTGGGAGTGGTCGGGGAGCTGTTTTTT. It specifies CASSLGVVGELFF.